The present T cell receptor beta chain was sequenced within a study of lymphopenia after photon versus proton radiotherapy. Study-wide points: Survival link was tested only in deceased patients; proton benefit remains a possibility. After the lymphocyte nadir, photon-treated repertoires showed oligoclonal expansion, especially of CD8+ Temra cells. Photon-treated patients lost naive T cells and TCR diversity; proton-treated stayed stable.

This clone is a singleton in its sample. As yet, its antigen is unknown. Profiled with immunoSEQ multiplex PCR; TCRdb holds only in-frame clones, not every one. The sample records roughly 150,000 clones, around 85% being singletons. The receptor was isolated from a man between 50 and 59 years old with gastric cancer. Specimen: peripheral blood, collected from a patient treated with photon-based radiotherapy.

The CDR3 reads CASSQLAGGIDEQFF. CDR3 bases: TGTGCCAGCAGTCAACTAGCGGGAGGGATCGATGAGCAGTTCTTC. V gene TRBV6-4 combines with J gene TRBJ2-1; 13 positions match TRBD2. The J segment lost 8 bases and the V segment lost 5 bases, leaving 6 bases of the junction unmatched. This CDR3 has 15 residues. Looked up from germline, CDR1 is MRHNA and CDR2 is SNTAGT.